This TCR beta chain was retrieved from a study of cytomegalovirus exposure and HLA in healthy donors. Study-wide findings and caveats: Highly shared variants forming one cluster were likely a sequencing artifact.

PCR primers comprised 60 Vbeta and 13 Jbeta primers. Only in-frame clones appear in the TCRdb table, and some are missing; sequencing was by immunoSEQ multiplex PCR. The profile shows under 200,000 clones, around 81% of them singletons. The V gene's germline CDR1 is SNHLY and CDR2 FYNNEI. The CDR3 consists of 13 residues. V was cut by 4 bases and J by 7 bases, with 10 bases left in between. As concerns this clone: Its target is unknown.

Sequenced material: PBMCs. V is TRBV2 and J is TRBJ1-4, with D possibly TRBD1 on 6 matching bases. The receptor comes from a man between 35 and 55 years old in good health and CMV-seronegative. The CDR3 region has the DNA TGTGCCAGCAGTGCCTTACAGGGTGAAAAACTGTTTTTT. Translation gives CASSALQGEKLFF.